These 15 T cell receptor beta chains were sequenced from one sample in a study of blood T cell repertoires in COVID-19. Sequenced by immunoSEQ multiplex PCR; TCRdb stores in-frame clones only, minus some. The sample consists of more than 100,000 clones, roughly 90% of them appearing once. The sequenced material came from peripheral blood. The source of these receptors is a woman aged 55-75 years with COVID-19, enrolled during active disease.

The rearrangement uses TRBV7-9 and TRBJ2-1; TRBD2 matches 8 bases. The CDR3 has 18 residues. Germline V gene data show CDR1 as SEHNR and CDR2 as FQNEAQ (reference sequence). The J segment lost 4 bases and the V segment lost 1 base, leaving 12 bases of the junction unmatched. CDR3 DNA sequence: TGTGCCAGCAGCTTAGGTACTCGGGGGGGGCCCCAGTACAATGAGCAGTTCTTC. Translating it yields CASSLGTRGGPQYNEQFF.

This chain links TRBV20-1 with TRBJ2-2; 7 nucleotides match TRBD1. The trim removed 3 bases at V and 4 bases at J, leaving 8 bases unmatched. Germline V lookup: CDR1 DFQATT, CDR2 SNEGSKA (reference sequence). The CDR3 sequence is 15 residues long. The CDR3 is CSASSGTEITGELFF. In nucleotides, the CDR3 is TGCAGTGCTAGTTCGGGGACAGAGATCACCGGGGAGCTGTTTTTT.

In DNA form, the CDR3 reads TGTGCCTGGTCGACTAGCGGGGGGGCAAAGAAGGCCCAGTACTTC. Protein sequence: CAWSTSGGAKKAQYF. The rearrangement uses TRBV30 and TRBJ2-5; TRBD2 matches 14 bases. V was clipped by 5 bases and J by 9 bases; unmatched bases: 11. The CDR3 spans 15 residues. The germline V gene has CDR1 GTSNPN and CDR2 SVGIG (reference sequence).

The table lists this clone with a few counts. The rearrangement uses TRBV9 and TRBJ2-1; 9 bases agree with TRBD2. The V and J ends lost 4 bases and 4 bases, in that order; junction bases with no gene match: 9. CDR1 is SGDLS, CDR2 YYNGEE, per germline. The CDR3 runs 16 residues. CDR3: CASSKGSGGSYNEQFF. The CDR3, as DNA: TGTGCCAGCAGCAAGGGAAGCGGGGGGTCTTACAATGAGCAGTTCTTC.

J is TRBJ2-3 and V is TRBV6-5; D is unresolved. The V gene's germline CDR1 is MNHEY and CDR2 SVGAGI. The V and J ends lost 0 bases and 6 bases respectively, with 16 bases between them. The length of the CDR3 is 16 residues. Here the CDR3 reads CASSYSLGSQADTQYF. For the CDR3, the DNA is TGTGCCAGCAGTTACTCGTTGGGTAGTCAGGCGGATACGCAGTATTTT.

The chain's CDR3 is CASSPLAAATYEQYF. The CDR3 nucleotides are TGTGCCAGCAGCCCGCTCGCGGCCGCGACCTACGAGCAGTACTTC. This rearrangement joins TRBV3-1 (or the pseudogene TRBV3-2) to TRBJ2-7; the D is unclear. Trimming removed 4 bases at V and 2 bases at J, with 15 bases between. Germline V gene sequence: CDR1 LGHDT, CDR2 YNNKEL (reference sequence). The CDR3 sequence is 15 residues long.

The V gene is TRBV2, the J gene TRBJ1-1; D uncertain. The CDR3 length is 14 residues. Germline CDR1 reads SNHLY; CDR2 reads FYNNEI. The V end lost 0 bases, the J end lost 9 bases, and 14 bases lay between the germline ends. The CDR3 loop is CASSEALRGGKAFF. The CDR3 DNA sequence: TGTGCCAGCAGTGAAGCGCTTCGGGGTGGTAAAGCTTTCTTT.

The CDR3 loop reads CASSGQGVETQYF. CDR3 in DNA: TGTGCCAGCAGCGGACAGGGGGTCGAGACCCAGTACTTC. The chain combines TRBV9 with TRBJ2-5, with 9 bases matching TRBD1. The trim removed 3 bases at V and 5 bases at J, leaving 2 bases unmatched. Germline V gene data show CDR1 as SGDLS and CDR2 as YYNGEE. The CDR3 is made up of 13 amino acids.

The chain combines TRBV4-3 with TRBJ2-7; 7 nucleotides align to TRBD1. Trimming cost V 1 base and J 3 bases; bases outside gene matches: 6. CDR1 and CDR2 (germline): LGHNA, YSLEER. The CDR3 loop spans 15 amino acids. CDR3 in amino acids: CASSQGPRGSYEQYF. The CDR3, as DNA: TGCGCCAGCAGCCAAGGTCCCAGGGGGAGCTACGAGCAGTACTTC.

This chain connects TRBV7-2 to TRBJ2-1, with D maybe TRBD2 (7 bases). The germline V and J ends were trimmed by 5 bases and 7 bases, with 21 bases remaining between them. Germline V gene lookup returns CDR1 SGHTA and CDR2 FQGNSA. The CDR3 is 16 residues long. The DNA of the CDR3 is TGTGCCAGCAGCATCTGGTGGGGGGGGCCAATGAATGAGCAGTTCTTC. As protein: CASSIWWGGPMNEQFF.

The CDR3 DNA is TGTGCCAGCAGCCCCTGGACAGGGGGAGTGACTGAAGCTTTCTTT. It yields the protein CASSPWTGGVTEAFF. The chain joins TRBV11-2 to TRBJ1-1, with 10 bases fitting TRBD1. The CDR3 totals 15 residues. Germline V gene lookup returns CDR1 SGHAT and CDR2 FQNNGV. J was trimmed by 5 bases and V by 5 bases; bases with no gene match: 8.

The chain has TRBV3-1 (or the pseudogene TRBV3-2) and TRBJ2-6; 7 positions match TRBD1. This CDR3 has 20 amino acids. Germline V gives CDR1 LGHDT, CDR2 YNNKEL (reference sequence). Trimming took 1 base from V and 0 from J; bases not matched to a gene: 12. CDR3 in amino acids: CASSQGRLKDRYSGANVLTF. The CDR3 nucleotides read TGTGCCAGCAGCCAAGGGCGGCTGAAGGACAGGTACTCTGGGGCCAACGTCCTGACTTTC.

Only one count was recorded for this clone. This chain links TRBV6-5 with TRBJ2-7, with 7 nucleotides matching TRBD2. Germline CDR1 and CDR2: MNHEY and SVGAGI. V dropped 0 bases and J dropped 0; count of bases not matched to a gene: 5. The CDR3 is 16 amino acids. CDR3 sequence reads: CASSYSASGVSYEQYF. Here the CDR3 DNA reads TGTGCCAGCAGTTACTCGGCTAGCGGAGTCTCCTACGAGCAGTACTTC.

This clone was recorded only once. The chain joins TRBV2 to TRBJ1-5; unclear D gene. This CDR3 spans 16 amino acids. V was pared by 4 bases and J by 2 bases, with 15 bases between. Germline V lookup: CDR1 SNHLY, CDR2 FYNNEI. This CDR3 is CASSGGRGLGNQPQHF. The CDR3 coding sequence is TGTGCCAGCAGTGGAGGGCGGGGATTGGGCAATCAGCCCCAGCATTTT.

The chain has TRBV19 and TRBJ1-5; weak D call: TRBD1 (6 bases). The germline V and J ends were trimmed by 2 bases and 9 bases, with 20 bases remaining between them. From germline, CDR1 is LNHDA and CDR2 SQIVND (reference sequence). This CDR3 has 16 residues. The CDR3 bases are TGTGCCAGTAGTATAAGCGGGACACTTCTCCGGGGGCCCCAGCATTTT. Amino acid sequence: CASSISGTLLRGPQHF.